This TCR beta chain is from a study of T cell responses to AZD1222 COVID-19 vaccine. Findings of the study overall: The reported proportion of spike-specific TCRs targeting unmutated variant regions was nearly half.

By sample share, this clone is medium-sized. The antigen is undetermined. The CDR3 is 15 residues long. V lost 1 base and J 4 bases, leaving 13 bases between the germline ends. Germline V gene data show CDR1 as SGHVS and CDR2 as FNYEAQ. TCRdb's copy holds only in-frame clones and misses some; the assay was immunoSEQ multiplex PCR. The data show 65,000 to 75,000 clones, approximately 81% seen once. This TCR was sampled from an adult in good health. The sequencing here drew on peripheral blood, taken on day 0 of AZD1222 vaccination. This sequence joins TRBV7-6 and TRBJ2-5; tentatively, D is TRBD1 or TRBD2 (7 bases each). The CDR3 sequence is CASSLVGRGRETQYF. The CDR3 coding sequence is TGTGCCAGCAGCTTAGTGGGGAGGGGGCGAGAGACCCAGTACTTC.